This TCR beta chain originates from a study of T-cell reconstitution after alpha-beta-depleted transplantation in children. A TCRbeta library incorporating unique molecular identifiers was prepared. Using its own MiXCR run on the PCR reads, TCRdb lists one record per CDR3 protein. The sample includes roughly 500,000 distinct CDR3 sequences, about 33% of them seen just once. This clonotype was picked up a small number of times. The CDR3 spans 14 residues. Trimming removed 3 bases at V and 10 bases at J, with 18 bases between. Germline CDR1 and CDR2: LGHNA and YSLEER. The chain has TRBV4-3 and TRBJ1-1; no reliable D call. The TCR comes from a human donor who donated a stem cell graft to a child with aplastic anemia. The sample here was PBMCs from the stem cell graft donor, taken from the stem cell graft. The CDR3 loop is CASSQAEVGNGAFF. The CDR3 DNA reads TGCGCCAGCAGCCAGGCCGAGGTGGGTAATGGAGCTTTCTTT.